In its sample, the clone carrying this T cell receptor (beta chain) was seen once. The data originate from a study of shared clonotypes between healthy human individuals. Sequencing was performed with immunoSEQ multiplex PCR; in TCRdb, only in-frame clones are kept and a portion is missing. The data contain roughly 1,600,000 clones, approximately 98.5% of them singletons. The receptor was isolated from a man aged 25 to 45 in good health. Sequencing input: naive CD4+ T cells sorted from blood. Subset noted: CD45RA+ positively selected.

The CDR3 DNA follows: TGTGCCAGCAGTGGTCTGGACAGGCAGTACTTC. Translation gives CASSGLDRQYF. This chain links TRBV6-1 with TRBJ2-7, with TRBD1 as a possible D gene (6 bases). Germline-derived CDR1 and CDR2 are MNHNS and SASEGT. The CDR3 has 11 residues. V lost 4 bases and J lost 9, with 10 bases in between.